The 6 T cell receptor beta chains in this list originate from one sample, sequenced in a study of T-cell reconstitution after alpha-beta-depleted transplantation in children. TCRbeta library construction was performed incorporating unique molecular identifiers. TCRdb called the PCR reads again in MiXCR, with one record for every CDR3 protein. This table holds around 5,900 distinct CDR3 sequences, about 16% found once. Specimen: PBMCs, mostly from graft donor cells, collected 180 days after TCRalphabeta/CD19-depleted stem cell transplant. The receptors derive from a patient aged 2-10 years who had a stem cell transplant for inherited bone marrow failure, so the T cells may come from the graft donor.

This clonotype was counted ten times or more. The rearrangement links TRBV5-4 to TRBJ2-3; 12 nucleotides agree with TRBD2. The CDR3 loop spans 16 amino acids. CDR1 is SGHNT and CDR2 is YYREEE in the germline V gene (reference sequence). V lost 4 bases, J lost 5 bases, and 8 bases stayed unmatched. Here the CDR3 DNA reads TGTGCCAGCAGCCCGGGGACTAGCGGGCCGGGAGATACGCAGTATTTT. Encoded protein: CASSPGTSGPGDTQYF.

This clonotype showed up many times. The genes are TRBV5-1 and TRBJ1-4; D uncertain. Trimming left V 0 bases short and J 0 bases short, with 6 bases between. Germline V lookup: CDR1 SGHRS, CDR2 YFSETQ. This CDR3 has 15 amino acids. CDR3 sequence: CASSLGSATNEKLFF. The CDR3 region has the DNA TGCGCCAGCAGCTTGGGGTCTGCAACTAATGAAAAACTGTTTTTT.

This clonotype was seen a single time. Being one base from a much bigger clone, this may be a read error. Here the CDR3 DNA reads TGTGCCAGCAGTGAACTGATCGGAGGCCGACAGACCCAGTACTTC. It yields the protein CASSELIGGRQTQYF. The V call is TRBV25-1, the J call TRBJ2-5; D might be TRBD2 (5 bases). Germline CDR1 reads MGHDK; CDR2 reads SYGVNS. CDR3 length equals 15 residues. Trimming shortened V by 2 bases and J by 6 bases, and 16 bases separated the two germline ends. The whole variable domain, filled in from reference TRBV25-1 and TRBJ2-5, reads EADIYQTPRYLVIGTGKKITLECSQTMGHDKMYWYQQDPGMELHLIHYSYGVNSTEKGDLSSESTVSRIRTEHFPLTLESARPSHTSQYLCASSELIGGRQTQYFGPGTRLLVL.

This clonotype was counted only a few times. V gene TRBV24-1 combines with J gene TRBJ2-1; D is perhaps TRBD1 (6 bases). CDR1 and CDR2 from the germline V gene are KGHDR and SFDVKD. V dropped 12 bases and J dropped 3 bases, with 20 bases sitting between them. The CDR3 extends over 15 amino acids. This CDR3 reads CAAIYGGGSYNEQFF. The CDR3 DNA is TGTGCCGCCATTTATGGGGGCGGCAGCTACAATGAGCAGTTCTTC.

This clonotype is medium-sized (0.01 to 0.1%) by share. The CDR3 is CASSPSSYNEQFF. The CDR3 DNA reads as TGTGCCAGCAGCCCCAGCTCCTACAATGAGCAGTTCTTC. V usage is TRBV7-2 and J usage is TRBJ2-1, with D unresolved. The length of the CDR3 is 13 residues. Germline CDR1 and CDR2: SGHTA and FQGNSA. The V end lost 5 bases, the J end lost 0 bases, and 5 bases lay between the germline ends.

Ten or more counts support this clonotype. This chain joins TRBV27 and TRBJ2-3, with a weak D call TRBD2 (5 bases). Germline CDR1 is MNHEY and CDR2 is SMNVEV (reference sequence). V lost 2 bases to trimming and J lost 4 bases, with 10 bases between them. This CDR3 region has 14 residues. The CDR3: CASSLEGEADTQYF. CDR3 nucleotide sequence: TGTGCCAGCAGTTTAGAGGGAGAGGCAGATACGCAGTATTTT.